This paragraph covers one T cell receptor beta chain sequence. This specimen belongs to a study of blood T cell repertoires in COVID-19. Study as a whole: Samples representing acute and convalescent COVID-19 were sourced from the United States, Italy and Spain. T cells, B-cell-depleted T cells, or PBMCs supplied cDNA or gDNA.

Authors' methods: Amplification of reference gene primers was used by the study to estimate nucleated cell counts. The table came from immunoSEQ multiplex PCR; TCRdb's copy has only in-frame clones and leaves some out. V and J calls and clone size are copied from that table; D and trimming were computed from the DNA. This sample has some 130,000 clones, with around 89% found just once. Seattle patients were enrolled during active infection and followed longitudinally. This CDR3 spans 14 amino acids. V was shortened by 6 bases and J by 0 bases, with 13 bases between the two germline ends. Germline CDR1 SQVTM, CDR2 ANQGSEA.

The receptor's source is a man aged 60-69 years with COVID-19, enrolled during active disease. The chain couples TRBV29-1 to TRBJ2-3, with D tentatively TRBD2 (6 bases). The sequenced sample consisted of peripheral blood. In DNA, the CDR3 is TGCAGCGTGGGACTCGACACTAGCACAGATACGCAGTATTTT. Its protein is CSVGLDTSTDTQYF.